This T cell receptor beta chain was identified in a study of T-cell reconstitution after alpha-beta-depleted transplantation in children. Regarding this clonotype: As yet, its antigen is unknown.

This CDR3 contains 16 residues. Trimming stripped 3 bases from V and 5 bases from J, with 17 bases between. CDR1 is MDHEN, CDR2 SYDVKM, per germline. Unique molecular identifiers featured in how the TCRbeta library was prepared. TCRdb itself ran the PCR reads through MiXCR, one entry per CDR3 protein. The sample lists under 850,000 distinct CDR3 sequences; around 14% were seen once. General study points: About two months after transplant, alpha-beta T cells reportedly came from several hundred expanded graft clones. Most T-cell counts and diversity one year after the transplant came from T cells that were newly produced. Surviving recipient T cells and thymic progenitors underlay high day-60 TCRbeta diversity in some patients.

The input for sequencing was PBMCs, taken before TCRalphabeta/CD19-depleted stem cell transplant. The receptor comes from a girl aged 2-10 years with congenital amegakaryocytic thrombocytopenia, due to receive a stem cell transplant. The chain carries TRBV28 and TRBJ2-1; D is perhaps TRBD1 or TRBD2 (5 bases each). The CDR3 coding sequence is TGTGCCAGCAGTTTCTTATTAGGGTTGGGGGACAATGAGCAGTTCTTC. Protein product: CASSFLLGLGDNEQFF.